This TCR beta chain is drawn from a study of T cells in Graves' hyperthyroidism and ophthalmopathy. The study's findings and limits: Expanded thyroid clonotypes (above 0.001) were mostly also found in blood.

The diagnostic basis comprised clinical symptoms, serum thyroxine and TRAb, thyroid ultrasound and orbital computed tomography. The study collected blood at first hyperthyroidism diagnosis, before any ophthalmopathy symptoms arose. V lost 4 bases to trimming and J lost 4 bases; unmatched junction nucleotides: 5. The CDR3 sequence is 15 residues long. Germline CDR1 SGHDN, CDR2 FVKESK. RNA transcripts yielded amplified TCR beta CDR3 regions. TCR CDR3 regions were first amplified by RT-PCR with HTBI primers. TCRdb recomputed calls from the multiplex PCR reads with MiXCR, one row per CDR3 protein. The table has 370,000 or so distinct CDR3 sequences, approximately 14% seen once; the top ten hold approximately 30%. This clonotype was detected a few times. Its antigen is currently unknown.

Input material: blood. This rearrangement joins TRBV14 to TRBJ2-1, with 9 nucleotides matching TRBD2. This receptor was obtained from a woman under 30 with Graves' hyperthyroidism that later progressed to Graves' ophthalmopathy. CDR3 amino acids: CASSPLAGIYNEQFF. In DNA form, the CDR3 reads TGTGCCAGCAGCCCTCTAGCGGGGATTTACAATGAGCAGTTCTTC.